One sample yielded the 11 T cell receptor beta chains listed below, sequenced in a study of identical twins. TCRdb reprocessed the 5' RACE reads via MiXCR and lists one record per CDR3 protein. The sample holds roughly 630,000 distinct CDR3 sequences; less than 9% are singletons and the top ten take 1.6%. The data were also submitted as part of a second study, on yellow fever vaccine responses in identical twins.

The sequenced material came from PBMCs. The receptor source for this set is a woman between 18 and 29 years old in good health.

The rearrangement joins TRBV5-5 to TRBJ2-5, with a tentative D call TRBD2 (6 bases). Germline values: CDR1 SGHKS, CDR2 YYEKEE (reference sequence). The CDR3 consists of 14 residues. The V end lost 0 bases, the J end lost 4 bases, and 10 bases lay between the germline ends. The CDR3 DNA is TGTGCCAGCAGCTTGGCCCACGGGGGAGAGACCCAGTACTTC. Translation: CASSLAHGGETQYF.

This clonotype was counted between two and nine times. The CDR3 region has the DNA TGTGCCAGCAGTTTGCGCGATCCCCGTCGAGGGGAGACCCAGTACTTC. This encodes CASSLRDPRRGETQYF. This chain connects TRBV27 to TRBJ2-5; D possibly corresponds to TRBD2 (5 bases). The CDR3 runs 16 residues. V dropped 3 bases and J dropped 5 bases, with 19 bases sitting between them. Germline-derived CDR1 and CDR2 are MNHEY and SMNVEV (reference sequence).

V and J are TRBV12-3 or TRBV12-4 and TRBJ1-1; maybe TRBD1 (5 bases). The CDR3 extends over 13 amino acids. V lost 6 bases, J lost 2 bases, and 10 bases lay in between. CDR3 protein: CASSWGDNTEAFF. The CDR3 nucleotides are TGTGCCAGCAGCTGGGGGGACAACACTGAAGCTTTCTTT.

This clonotype was observed at least ten times. The chain is built from TRBV5-1 and TRBJ2-3; 7 nucleotides agree with TRBD2. With V trimmed by 0 bases and J by 2 bases, 12 bases remained unmatched. This CDR3 spans 18 amino acids. The germline CDR1 and CDR2 sequences are SGHRS and YFSETQ. The chain's CDR3 is CASSLDGIARGTTDTQYF. In DNA form, the CDR3 reads TGCGCCAGCAGCTTGGATGGGATCGCGCGGGGGACCACAGATACGCAGTATTTT.

This clonotype has ten or more counts. This rearrangement joins TRBV20-1 to TRBJ1-1; TRBD1 matches 7 bases. CDR3 size: 14 residues. Germline values: CDR1 DFQATT, CDR2 SNEGSKA (reference sequence). With 6 bases clipped from V and 1 base from J, the junction kept 8 bases outside the gene matches. The CDR3, as DNA: TGCAGTGCGAGTACCGGGACAGCGAACACTGAAGCTTTCTTT. This codes for CSASTGTANTEAFF.

This clonotype was counted between two and nine times. The V call is TRBV5-5, the J call TRBJ2-2; 9 bases are shared with TRBD2. Germline assignment: CDR1 SGHKS and CDR2 YYEKEE (reference sequence). CDR3 length: 18 residues. Trimming cost V 2 bases and J 5 bases; bases outside gene matches: 13. CDR3 DNA sequence: TGTGCCAGCAGCTTCGCGTCCCTAGTAGCGGGGGCTACCGGGGAGCTGTTTTTT. Translating it yields CASSFASLVAGATGELFF.

The chain employs TRBV6-5 and TRBJ2-2; 16 bases map to TRBD2. The CDR3 length is 16 residues. Germline V CDR1 and CDR2: MNHEY, SVGAGI. The junction had 6 bases not matched to a gene; V was cut back by 5 bases and J by 9 bases. The CDR3: CASSHGTSGRGRELFF. CDR3 nucleotides: TGTGCCAGCAGTCACGGGACTAGCGGGAGGGGCAGGGAGCTGTTTTTT.

This clonotype was seen ten or more times. The chain is built from TRBV20-1 and TRBJ2-7; 8 bases match TRBD1. V lost 5 bases to trimming and J lost 0 bases; unmatched junction nucleotides: 3. CDR1 is DFQATT and CDR2 is SNEGSKA in the germline V gene (reference sequence). The CDR3 contains 13 residues. The CDR3 region is CSAGGQGSYEQYV. CDR3 DNA: TGCAGTGCTGGAGGACAGGGCTCCTACGAGCAGTACGTC.

This clonotype was counted a few times. The rearrangement joins TRBV24-1 to TRBJ1-1; D is possibly TRBD1 (5 bases). Germline V gene lookup returns CDR1 KGHDR and CDR2 SFDVKD. Trimming pared 4 bases from V and 2 bases from J, leaving 10 bases between. This CDR3 is built from 14 residues. The CDR3 sequence is CATSDTGSNTEAFF. The CDR3 bases are TGTGCCACCAGTGACACAGGATCTAACACTGAAGCTTTCTTT.

This sequence joins TRBV28 and TRBJ2-7; 9 bases align to TRBD1. The ends lost 2 bases at V and 3 bases at J; junction bases unmatched: 5. Germline lookup yields CDR1 MDHEN and CDR2 SYDVKM. This CDR3 contains 15 residues. CDR3 protein: CASSLVGDRDYEQYF. In DNA form, the CDR3 reads TGTGCCAGCAGTTTAGTGGGGGACAGGGACTACGAGCAGTACTTC.

There are many counts of this clonotype. CDR3 protein: CASSYGGYGYTF. The CDR3 DNA reads TGTGCCAGCAGCTACGGGGGATATGGCTACACCTTC. The rearrangement links TRBV7-9 to TRBJ1-2; the D gene is possibly TRBD1 (5 bases). CDR3 length: 12 residues. The germline V gene has CDR1 SEHNR and CDR2 FQNEAQ (reference sequence). V was pared by 4 bases and J by 5 bases, with 8 bases between.